This T cell receptor (beta chain) is from a study of blood T cell repertoires in COVID-19. In the study overall: There were acute and convalescent COVID-19 samples, and they came from the United States, Italy and Spain. In each case, the material was cDNA or gDNA derived from T cells, B-cell-depleted T cells, or PBMCs.

CDR3 length: 14 amino acids. The germline CDR1 and CDR2 sequences are SEHNR and FQNEAQ (reference sequence). J lost 4 bases, V lost 5 bases, and 4 bases had no gene match. Original methodology: Estimation of nucleated cell counts relied on the amplification of reference gene primers. The assay was immunoSEQ multiplex PCR, and TCRdb's table has in-frame clones only and misses some. D and trimming come from the DNA, and the V and J calls and clone size come from that table. Here the sample spans some 170,000 clones, roughly 90% being singletons. The sequence came from a man aged 60 to 75 with active or convalescent COVID-19. Sequencing was carried out using peripheral blood. V gene TRBV7-9 combines with J gene TRBJ1-3; 8 bases are a match to TRBD1. CDR3 sequence reads: CASSPDREGNTIYF. The CDR3 DNA reads as TGTGCCAGCAGCCCGGACAGGGAGGGAAACACCATATATTTT.